Sequencing of this T cell receptor beta chain was carried out in a study of human versus mouse CDR3 diversity and MHC coevolution. Across the study: immunoSEQ was reported to reach one in 200,000 T cells sensitivity. Each sample yielded roughly 5.5 x 10^6 to 1.8 x 10^7 valid reads.

There are 14 residues in the CDR3. Looked up from germline, CDR1 is SGHRS and CDR2 is YFSETQ. The trim removed 4 bases at V and 3 bases at J, leaving 6 bases unmatched. Study-wide findings and caveats: Humans had the largest estimated TCR beta repertoire, 1.5 million to 2 million clonotypes.

Sorting isolated naive CD4 T cells lacking CD45RO and expressing CD62L. Profiling relied on immunoSEQ multiplex PCR, and the TCRdb table lists in-frame clones only, not all of them. The sample includes about 80,000 clones, 90% to 95% of them seen just once. With regard to this clone: What it binds is not known.

This receptor was obtained from a person aged 25-75 years in good health. Input material: naive CD4+ T cells from blood. The subset denotes: CD45RO-negative CD62L-positive naive CD4 T cells. The J gene is TRBJ2-7, the V gene TRBV5-1, with 8 nucleotides matching TRBD1. This CDR3 reads CASSVLTGDYEQYF. In DNA, the CDR3 is TGCGCCAGCAGCGTTCTGACAGGGGACTACGAGCAGTACTTC.